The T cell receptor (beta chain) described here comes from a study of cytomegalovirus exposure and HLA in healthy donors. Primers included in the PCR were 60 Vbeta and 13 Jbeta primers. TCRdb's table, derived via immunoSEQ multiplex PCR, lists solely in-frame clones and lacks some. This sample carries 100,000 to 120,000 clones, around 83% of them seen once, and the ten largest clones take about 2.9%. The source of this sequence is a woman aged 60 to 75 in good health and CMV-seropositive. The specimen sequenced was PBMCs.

As DNA, the CDR3 is TGTGCCAGCAGCCCGTCGACAAACCAGAACACTGAAGCTTTCTTT. This sequence encodes CASSPSTNQNTEAFF. The V and J genes are TRBV4-2 and TRBJ1-1, with no clear D. Trimming removed 4 bases at V and 1 base at J, with 13 bases between. The CDR3 sequence is 15 residues long. Germline CDR1 LGHNA, CDR2 YNFKEQ.